The 29 T cell receptor beta chains below come from one sample, sequenced in a study of T cells in narcolepsy. The protocol was immunoSEQ multiplex PCR, while the TCRdb copy is restricted to in-frame clones and leaves out a portion. The sample lists 30,000 to 40,000 clones; approximately 78% were seen once. The sequencing sample was made of CD45RA- memory CD4+ T cells from PBMCs. The receptors here all came from a human donor with narcolepsy.

This chain connects TRBV7-2 to TRBJ2-1, with TRBD2 as a possible D gene (6 bases). This CDR3 comprises 14 residues. The germline V and J ends were trimmed by 2 bases and 10 bases, with 15 bases remaining between them. Germline V lookup: CDR1 SGHTA, CDR2 FQGNSA. CDR3 nucleotide sequence: TGTGCCAGCAGCTTACTTTTGGGGGGATGGGAGCAGTTCTTC. It is translated as CASSLLLGGWEQFF.

J is TRBJ1-1 and V is TRBV6-6; the D gene is possibly TRBD1 (5 bases). The CDR3 contains 11 residues. V shed 8 bases and J shed 6 bases, with 10 bases lying between them. Germline-derived CDR1 and CDR2 are MNHNY and SVGAGI (reference sequence). The CDR3, as DNA: TGTGCCAGCGCAGGGAGTTCTGAAGCTTTCTTT. Residues: CASAGSSEAFF.

This chain links TRBV11-3 with TRBJ2-6; tentative D call: TRBD2 (6 bases). The V and J ends lost 5 bases and 2 bases respectively, with 10 bases between them. The CDR3 has 15 amino acids. Germline loops: CDR1 SGHNT, CDR2 YENEEA. CDR3 amino acids: CASSPGVAGANVLTF. CDR3 nucleotides: TGTGCCAGCAGCCCGGGGGTGGCTGGGGCCAACGTCCTGACTTTC.

The chain employs TRBV5-8 and TRBJ1-2; D perhaps matches TRBD1 (6 bases). This CDR3 region has 14 residues. Germline loops: CDR1 SGHTS, CDR2 YDEGEE. Trimming took 4 bases from V and 4 from J, leaving 14 bases between them. The CDR3 DNA sequence: TGTGCCAGCAGCCTCGGGGGGCAGGTCTATGGCTACACCTTC. Protein: CASSLGGQVYGYTF.

The V and J genes are TRBV7-3 and TRBJ2-1, with TRBD2 matching 12 bases. The trim removed 5 bases at V and 2 bases at J, leaving 7 bases unmatched. Germline CDR1 SGHTA, CDR2 FQGTGA. CDR3 length: 17 amino acids. DNA of the CDR3: TGTGCCAGCAGCGCTAGCGGGAGGGGGTCGACCTACAATGAGCAGTTCTTC. As protein: CASSASGRGSTYNEQFF.

The V gene is TRBV30, the J gene TRBJ1-2; D is perhaps TRBD1 (5 bases). The ends were cut back, 2 bases at V and 4 bases at J, with 17 bases in the middle. The CDR3 is 15 residues long. Germline values: CDR1 GTSNPN, CDR2 SVGIG (reference sequence). The CDR3 DNA follows: TGTGCCTGGAGTCACCCTACAGGCGCGCCCTATGGCTACACCTTC. Amino acids: CAWSHPTGAPYGYTF.

The J gene is TRBJ1-4, the V gene TRBV30, with 7 bases matching TRBD1. CDR3 length: 13 amino acids. Looked up from germline, CDR1 is GTSNPN and CDR2 is SVGIG (reference sequence). The ends lost 4 bases at V and 1 base at J; junction bases unmatched: 0. CDR3 amino acids: CAWNRGTNEKLFF. CDR3 nucleotide sequence: TGTGCCTGGAACAGGGGAACTAATGAAAAACTGTTTTTT.

The chain joins TRBV5-6 to TRBJ1-5; D gene uncertain. V was shortened by 0 bases and J by 7 bases, with 8 bases between the two germline ends. Germline V gene lookup returns CDR1 SGHDT and CDR2 YYEEEE. The CDR3 has 13 residues. The CDR3 DNA is TGTGCCAGCAGCTTGGCCGGGGAACAGCCCCAGCATTTT. This encodes CASSLAGEQPQHF. Full variable domain (missing parts from reference TRBV5-6 and TRBJ1-5): DAGVTQSPTHLIKTRGQQVTLRCSPKSGHDTVSWYQQALGQGPQFIFQYYEEEERQRGNFPDRFSGHQFPNYSSELNVNALLLGDSALYLCASSLAGEQPQHFGDGTRLSIL.

The V call is TRBV18, the J call TRBJ1-2, with D perhaps matching TRBD1 (6 bases). The V end was cut by 4 bases, the J end by 4 bases, with 16 bases between. The CDR3 runs 15 residues. Germline V lookup: CDR1 KGHSH, CDR2 LQKENI. The CDR3 loop is CASSREDSLSYGYTF. DNA of the CDR3: TGTGCCAGCTCACGCGAGGACAGTCTTTCCTATGGCTACACCTTC.

This chain connects TRBV27 to TRBJ2-1; D is perhaps TRBD1 (6 bases). The CDR3 consists of 14 residues. V gave up 6 bases and J gave up 0 bases, with 9 bases separating them. Germline assignment: CDR1 MNHEY and CDR2 SMNVEV (reference sequence). CDR3 nucleotides: TGTGCCAGCAGGCGACAGGACTCCTACAATGAGCAGTTCTTC. Translated, it gives CASRRQDSYNEQFF.

The chain uses TRBV19 and TRBJ2-2; D gene uncertain. V was cut by 9 bases and J by 7 bases, with 15 bases left in between. Germline V lookup: CDR1 LNHDA, CDR2 SQIVND (reference sequence). The CDR3 contains 13 residues. CDR3 coding DNA: TGTGCCAGCCAGATAAACCCTCACGGGGAGCTGTTTTTT. Translation: CASQINPHGELFF.

This clone was counted once. CDR3 sequence reads: CASSRTGEYETQYF. DNA of the CDR3: TGTGCCAGTAGTCGGACAGGGGAGTATGAGACCCAGTACTTC. The rearrangement uses TRBV19 and TRBJ2-5; 9 nucleotides agree with TRBD1. This CDR3 contains 14 residues. V lost 5 bases, J lost 5 bases, and 6 bases stayed unmatched. Germline V CDR1 and CDR2: LNHDA, SQIVND (reference sequence).

The rearrangement joins TRBV5-1 to TRBJ1-4; D might be TRBD1 (6 bases). From germline, CDR1 is SGHRS and CDR2 YFSETQ. CDR3 length: 14 residues. Trimming left V 5 bases short and J 4 bases short, with 12 bases between. In DNA, the CDR3 is TGCGCCAGCAGTCTCGACAGGAGTAATGAAAAACTGTTTTTT. It is translated as CASSLDRSNEKLFF.

CDR3 sequence: CAWKPIGSYEQYF. In nucleotides, the CDR3 is TGTGCCTGGAAGCCGATCGGGAGTTACGAGCAGTACTTC. This chain links TRBV30 with TRBJ2-7, with a possible D match to TRBD2 (6 bases). This CDR3 has 13 amino acids. The V gene lost 4 bases and the J gene lost 4 bases, with 14 bases spanning the gap. CDR1 GTSNPN and CDR2 SVGIG come from the germline V gene (reference sequence).

This clone was counted a single time. V usage is TRBV7-3 and J usage is TRBJ1-2; D might be TRBD1 (5 bases). Germline loops: CDR1 SGHTA, CDR2 FQGTGA. The V end lost 1 base, the J end lost 6 bases, and 12 bases lay between the germline ends. CDR3 length: 14 amino acids. CDR3 nucleotide sequence: TGTGCCAGCAGCTTAAGCCCGGCAGGGAATGGCTACACCTTC. It specifies CASSLSPAGNGYTF.

The chain carries TRBV19 and TRBJ1-1; D remains unclear. The CDR3 totals 15 residues. Germline CDR1 and CDR2: LNHDA and SQIVND (reference sequence). The V gene lost 10 bases and the J gene lost 0 bases, with 18 bases spanning the gap. For the CDR3, the DNA is TGTGCCACAAGGGCAAACAGTGGGCTGAACACTGAAGCTTTCTTT. It specifies CATRANSGLNTEAFF.

This clone was picked up one time. The chain employs TRBV5-1 and TRBJ1-1; 7 positions match TRBD1. Germline CDR1 SGHRS, CDR2 YFSETQ. With 4 bases clipped from V and 4 bases from J, the junction kept 10 bases outside the gene matches. The CDR3 runs 15 residues. In DNA form, the CDR3 reads TGCGCCAGCAGCCCGGGGGGCGCAGGGGGCACTGAAGCTTTCTTT. It encodes CASSPGGAGGTEAFF. The variable domain in full, completed from reference TRBV5-1 and TRBJ1-1, reads KAGVTQTPRYLIKTRGQQVTLSCSPISGHRSVSWYQQTPGQGLQFLFEYFSETQRNKGNFPGRFSGRQFSNSRSEMNVSTLELGDSALYLCASSPGGAGGTEAFFGQGTRLTVV.

This chain joins TRBV5-1 and TRBJ2-2; TRBD2 matches 11 bases. V shed 2 bases and J 1 base; nucleotides not matched to a gene: 1. The CDR3 has 16 residues. Germline CDR1 is SGHRS and CDR2 is YFSETQ. The CDR3: CASSLLAGENTGELFF. The DNA for the CDR3 is TGCGCCAGCAGCTTACTAGCGGGAGAGAACACCGGGGAGCTGTTTTTT.

The chain employs TRBV6-5 and TRBJ1-2, with D perhaps TRBD1 (5 bases). This CDR3 region has 13 residues. The V gene lost 7 bases and the J gene lost 6 bases, with 15 bases spanning the gap. Germline lookup yields CDR1 MNHEY and CDR2 SVGAGI. The CDR3 here is CASNSGNWNGYTF. The CDR3 DNA reads as TGTGCCAGCAATTCAGGGAACTGGAATGGCTACACCTTC.

The genes are TRBV7-9 and TRBJ1-2; no clear D. The CDR3 extends over 12 amino acids. Germline-derived CDR1 and CDR2 are SEHNR and FQNEAQ (reference sequence). Trimming pared 5 bases from V and 4 bases from J, leaving 8 bases between. CDR3 DNA: TGTGCCAGCAGCCGTGGCGGCTATGGCTACACCTTC. It translates to CASSRGGYGYTF.

The chain is built from TRBV18 and TRBJ1-4; D gene unclear. Germline CDR1 is KGHSH and CDR2 is LQKENI. The CDR3 has 13 residues. V was trimmed by 1 base and J by 5 bases, leaving 5 bases between them. The CDR3 DNA sequence: TGTGCCAGCTCACCACGGCAGAATGAAAAACTGTTTTTT. Amino acid sequence: CASSPRQNEKLFF.

The chain combines TRBV27 with TRBJ1-2, with 8 bases matching TRBD1. CDR1 is MNHEY and CDR2 is SMNVEV in the germline V gene (reference sequence). J lost 8 bases, V lost 1 base, and 9 bases had no gene match. The CDR3 totals 15 residues. The CDR3 loop reads CASSLLFQGAAGYTF. In DNA, the CDR3 is TGTGCCAGCAGTTTATTGTTTCAGGGGGCGGCCGGCTACACCTTC.

V usage is TRBV6-1 and J usage is TRBJ1-6; D is unclear. Germline V CDR1 and CDR2: MNHNS, SASEGT. The V end was cut by 2 bases, the J end by 13 bases, with 12 bases between. The CDR3 consists of 13 residues. CDR3 sequence reads: CASSELENGPLHF. The CDR3 nucleotides read TGTGCCAGCAGTGAATTAGAGAACGGGCCCCTCCACTTT.

The chain links TRBV13 to TRBJ1-1, with a possible D match to TRBD1 (6 bases). Germline assignment: CDR1 PRHDT and CDR2 FYEKMQ (reference sequence). V was trimmed by 3 bases and J by 10 bases, leaving 12 bases between them. The CDR3 contains 12 residues. The CDR3 loop reads CASSFAGAAAFF. CDR3 nucleotides: TGTGCCAGCAGCTTTGCGGGGGCTGCAGCTTTCTTT.

The chain is built from TRBV11-1 and TRBJ2-1; 9 bases align to TRBD1. The junction had 5 bases not matched to a gene; V was cut back by 4 bases and J by 4 bases. CDR3 length: 15 amino acids. Looked up from germline, CDR1 is SGHAT and CDR2 is FQDESV (reference sequence). CDR3 nucleotide sequence: TGTGCCAGCAGCTCTGGACAGGGGATTTACAATGAGCAGTTCTTC. This translates into CASSSGQGIYNEQFF.

This clone was seen more than once but under ten times. This chain uses TRBV2 with TRBJ1-3; D is ambiguous. V shed 6 bases and J shed 0 bases, with 12 bases lying between them. CDR1 and CDR2 (germline): SNHLY, FYNNEI. The CDR3 length is 15 residues. The CDR3 here is CASSSMGISGNTIYF. The CDR3 DNA reads as TGTGCCAGCAGCTCTATGGGGATCTCTGGAAACACCATATATTTT.

The gene calls are TRBV7-2 and TRBJ1-4, with D possibly matching TRBD1 (5 bases). Germline lookup yields CDR1 SGHTA and CDR2 FQGNSA. V shed 1 base and J shed 7 bases, with 10 bases lying between them. The CDR3 totals 14 residues. CDR3: CASSLGGRAEKLFF. The DNA of the CDR3 is TGTGCCAGCAGCTTAGGGGGCAGGGCTGAAAAACTGTTTTTT.

This sequence joins TRBV11-2 and TRBJ2-7; D perhaps matches TRBD1 (6 bases). The CDR3 extends over 13 amino acids. V was pared by 4 bases and J by 6 bases, with 13 bases between. Germline V gives CDR1 SGHAT, CDR2 FQNNGV. CDR3 nucleotides: TGTGCCAGCAGCTACAACCGGGACACCGAGCAGTACTTC. This sequence encodes CASSYNRDTEQYF.

The chain uses TRBV12-5 and TRBJ2-3, with D possibly matching TRBD1 (5 bases). CDR3 length: 16 residues. CDR1 and CDR2 from the germline V gene are LGHNT and FRNRAP. Trimming removed 7 bases from V and 6 bases from J, with 23 bases in between. CDR3 protein: CASAPQVSHIIDTQYF. Written as DNA, the CDR3 is TGTGCTAGTGCCCCACAGGTTTCACACATAATTGATACGCAGTATTTT.